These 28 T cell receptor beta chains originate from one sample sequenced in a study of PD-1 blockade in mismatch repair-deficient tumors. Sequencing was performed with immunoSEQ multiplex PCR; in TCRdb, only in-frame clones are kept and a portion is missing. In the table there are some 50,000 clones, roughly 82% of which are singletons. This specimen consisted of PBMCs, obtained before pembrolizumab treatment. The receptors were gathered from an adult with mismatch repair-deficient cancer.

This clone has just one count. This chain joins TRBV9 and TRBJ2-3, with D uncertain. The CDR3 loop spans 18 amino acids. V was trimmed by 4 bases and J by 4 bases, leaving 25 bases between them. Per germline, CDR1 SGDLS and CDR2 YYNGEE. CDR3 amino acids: CASSTPRKRHEDPDTQYF. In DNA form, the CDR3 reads TGTGCCAGCAGCACCCCCCGAAAGCGCCACGAGGACCCAGATACGCAGTATTTT.

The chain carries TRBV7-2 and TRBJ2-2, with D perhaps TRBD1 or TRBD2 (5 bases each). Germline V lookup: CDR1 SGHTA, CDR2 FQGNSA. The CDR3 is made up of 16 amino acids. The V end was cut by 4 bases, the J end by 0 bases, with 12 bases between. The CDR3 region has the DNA TGTGCCAGCAGCTGGGACGTCGTTGCGAACACCGGGGAGCTGTTTTTT. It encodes CASSWDVVANTGELFF. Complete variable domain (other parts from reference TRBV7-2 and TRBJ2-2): GAGVSQSPSNKVTEKGKDVELRCDPISGHTALYWYRQSLGQGLEFLIYFQGNSAPDKSGLPSDRFSAERTGGSVSTLTIQRTQQEDSAVYLCASSWDVVANTGELFFGEGSRLTVL.

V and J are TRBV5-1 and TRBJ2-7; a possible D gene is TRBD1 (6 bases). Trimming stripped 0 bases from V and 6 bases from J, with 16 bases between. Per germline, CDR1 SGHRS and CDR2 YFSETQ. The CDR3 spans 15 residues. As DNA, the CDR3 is TGCGCCAGCAGCTTGGATGTTTCAGGGGTTGTCGAGCAGTACTTC. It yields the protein CASSLDVSGVVEQYF.

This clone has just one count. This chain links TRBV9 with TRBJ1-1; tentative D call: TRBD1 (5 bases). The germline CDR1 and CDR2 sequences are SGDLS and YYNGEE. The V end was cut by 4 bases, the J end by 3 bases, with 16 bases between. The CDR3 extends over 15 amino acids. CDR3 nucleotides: TGTGCCAGCAGCCCACTTCTTGGGGGAGACACTGAAGCTTTCTTT. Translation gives CASSPLLGGDTEAFF.

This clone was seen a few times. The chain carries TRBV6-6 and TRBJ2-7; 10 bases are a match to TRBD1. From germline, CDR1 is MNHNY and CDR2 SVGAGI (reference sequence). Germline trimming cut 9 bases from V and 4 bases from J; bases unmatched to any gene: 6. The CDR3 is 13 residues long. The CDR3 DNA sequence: TGTGCCAGTCTAGGGACAGGGGTGTACGAGCAGTACTTC. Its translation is CASLGTGVYEQYF.

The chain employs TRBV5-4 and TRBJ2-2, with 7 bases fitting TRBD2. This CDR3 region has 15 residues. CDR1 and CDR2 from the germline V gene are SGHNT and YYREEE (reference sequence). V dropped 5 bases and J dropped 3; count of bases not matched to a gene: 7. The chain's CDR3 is CASSWEGWDTGELFF. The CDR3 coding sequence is TGTGCCAGCAGTTGGGAGGGTTGGGACACCGGGGAGCTGTTTTTT.

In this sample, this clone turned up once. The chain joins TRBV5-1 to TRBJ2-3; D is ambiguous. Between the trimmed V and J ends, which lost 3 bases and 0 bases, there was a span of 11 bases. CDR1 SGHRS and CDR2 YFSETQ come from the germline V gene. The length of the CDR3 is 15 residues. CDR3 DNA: TGCGCCAGCAGCTCCATTGCGGCTAGCACAGATACGCAGTATTTT. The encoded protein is CASSSIAASTDTQYF.

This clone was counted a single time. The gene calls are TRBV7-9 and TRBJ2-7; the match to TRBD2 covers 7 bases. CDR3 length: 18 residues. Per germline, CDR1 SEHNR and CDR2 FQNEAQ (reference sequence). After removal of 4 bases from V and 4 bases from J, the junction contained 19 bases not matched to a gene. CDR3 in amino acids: CASSSSGTNVLEGYEQYF. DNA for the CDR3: TGTGCCAGCAGCTCGTCCGGGACTAACGTGCTGGAAGGGTACGAGCAGTACTTC.

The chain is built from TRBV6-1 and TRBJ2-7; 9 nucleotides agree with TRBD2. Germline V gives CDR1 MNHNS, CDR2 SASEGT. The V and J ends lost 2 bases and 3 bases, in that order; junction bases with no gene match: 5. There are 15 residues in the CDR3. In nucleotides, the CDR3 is TGTGCCAGCAGTGAATTGGGGACTAGCCTCTACGAGCAGTACTTC. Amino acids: CASSELGTSLYEQYF.

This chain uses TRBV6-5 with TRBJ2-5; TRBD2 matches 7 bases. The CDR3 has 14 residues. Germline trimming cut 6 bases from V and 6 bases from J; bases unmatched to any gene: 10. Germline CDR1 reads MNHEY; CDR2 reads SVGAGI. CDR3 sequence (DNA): TGTGCCAGCAGCCCAAGCGGGGCTACGAAGACCCAGTACTTC. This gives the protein CASSPSGATKTQYF.

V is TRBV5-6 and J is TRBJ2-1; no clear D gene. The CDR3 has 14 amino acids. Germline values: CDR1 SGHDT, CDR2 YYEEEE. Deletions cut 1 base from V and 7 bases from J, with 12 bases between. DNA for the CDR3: TGTGCCAGCAGCTTGTTCACACTGGGGAATGAGCAGTTCTTC. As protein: CASSLFTLGNEQFF.

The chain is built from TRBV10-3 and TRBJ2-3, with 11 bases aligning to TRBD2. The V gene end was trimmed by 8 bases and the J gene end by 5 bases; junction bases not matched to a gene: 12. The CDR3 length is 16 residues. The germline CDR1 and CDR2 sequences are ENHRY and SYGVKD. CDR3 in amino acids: CAIGDALAGAEDTQYF. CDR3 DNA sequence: TGTGCCATCGGCGATGCACTAGCGGGGGCAGAAGATACGCAGTATTTT.

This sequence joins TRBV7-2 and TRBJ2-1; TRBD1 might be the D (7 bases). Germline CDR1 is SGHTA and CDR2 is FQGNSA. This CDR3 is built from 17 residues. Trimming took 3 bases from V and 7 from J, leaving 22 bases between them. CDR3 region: CASSFPMTGRRGNEQFF. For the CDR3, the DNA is TGTGCCAGCAGCTTCCCGATGACAGGGAGGAGGGGTAATGAGCAGTTCTTC.

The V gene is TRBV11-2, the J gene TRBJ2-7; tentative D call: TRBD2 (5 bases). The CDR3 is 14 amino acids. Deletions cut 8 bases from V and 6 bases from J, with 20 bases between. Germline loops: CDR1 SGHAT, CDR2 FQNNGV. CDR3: CASADSYPSGEQYF. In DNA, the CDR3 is TGTGCCAGCGCGGACTCATATCCCTCGGGCGAGCAGTACTTC.

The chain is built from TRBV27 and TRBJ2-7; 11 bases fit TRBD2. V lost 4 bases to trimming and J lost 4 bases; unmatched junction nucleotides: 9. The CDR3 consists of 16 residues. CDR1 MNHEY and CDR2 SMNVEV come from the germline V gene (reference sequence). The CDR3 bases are TGTGCCAGCAGTTCCCCCTCCGGGACTAGCGGTTACGAGCAGTACTTC. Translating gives CASSSPSGTSGYEQYF.

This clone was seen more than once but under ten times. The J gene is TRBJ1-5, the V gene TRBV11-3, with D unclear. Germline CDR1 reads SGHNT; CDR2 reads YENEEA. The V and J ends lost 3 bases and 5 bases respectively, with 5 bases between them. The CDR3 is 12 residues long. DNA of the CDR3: TGTGCCAGCAGCTTCCGTGATCAGCCCCAGCATTTT. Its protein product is CASSFRDQPQHF.

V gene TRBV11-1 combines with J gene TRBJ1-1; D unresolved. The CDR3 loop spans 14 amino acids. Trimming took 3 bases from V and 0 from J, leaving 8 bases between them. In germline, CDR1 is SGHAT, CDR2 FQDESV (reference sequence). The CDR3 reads CASSFDGMNTEAFF. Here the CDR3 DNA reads TGTGCCAGCAGCTTCGACGGCATGAACACTGAAGCTTTCTTT.

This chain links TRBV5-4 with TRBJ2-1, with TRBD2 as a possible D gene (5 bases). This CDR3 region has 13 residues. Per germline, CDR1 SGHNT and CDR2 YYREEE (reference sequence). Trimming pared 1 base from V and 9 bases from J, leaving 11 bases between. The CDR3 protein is CASSLYGGLEQFF. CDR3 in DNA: TGTGCCAGCAGCTTGTATGGCGGGCTTGAGCAGTTCTTC.

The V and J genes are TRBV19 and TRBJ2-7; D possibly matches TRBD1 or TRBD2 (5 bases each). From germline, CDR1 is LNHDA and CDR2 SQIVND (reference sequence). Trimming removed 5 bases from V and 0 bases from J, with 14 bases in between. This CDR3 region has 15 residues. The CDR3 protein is CASSETGTDSYEQYF. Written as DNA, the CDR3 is TGTGCCAGTAGTGAGACCGGGACCGACTCCTACGAGCAGTACTTC. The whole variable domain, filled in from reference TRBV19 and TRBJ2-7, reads DGGITQSPKYLFRKEGQNVTLSCEQNLNHDAMYWYRQDPGQGLRLIYYSQIVNDFQKGDIAEGYSVSREKKESFPLTVTSAQKNPTAFYLCASSETGTDSYEQYFGPGTRLTVT.

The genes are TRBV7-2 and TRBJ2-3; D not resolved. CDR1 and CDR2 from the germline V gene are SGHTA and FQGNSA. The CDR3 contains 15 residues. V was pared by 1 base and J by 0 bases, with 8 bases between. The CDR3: CASSLEGYSTDTQYF. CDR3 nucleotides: TGTGCCAGCAGCTTAGAAGGATATAGCACAGATACGCAGTATTTT.

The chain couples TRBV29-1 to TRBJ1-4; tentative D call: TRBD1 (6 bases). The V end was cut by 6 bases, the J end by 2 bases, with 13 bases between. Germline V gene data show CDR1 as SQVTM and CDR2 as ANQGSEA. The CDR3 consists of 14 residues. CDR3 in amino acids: CSVLLDSTNEKLFF. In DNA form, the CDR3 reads TGCAGCGTCCTGCTGGACAGCACTAATGAAAAACTGTTTTTT.

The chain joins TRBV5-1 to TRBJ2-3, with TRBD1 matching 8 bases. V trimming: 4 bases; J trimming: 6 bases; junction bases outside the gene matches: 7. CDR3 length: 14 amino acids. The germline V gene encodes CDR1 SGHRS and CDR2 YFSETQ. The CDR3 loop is CASSPGQGADTQYF. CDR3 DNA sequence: TGCGCCAGCAGCCCCGGACAGGGTGCCGATACGCAGTATTTT.

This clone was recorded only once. The DNA of the CDR3 is TGTGCCAGCAGTTTGACCGGGACAGGGAATTCCTACGAGCAGTACTTC. This codes for CASSLTGTGNSYEQYF. The chain uses TRBV27 and TRBJ2-7; 9 bases are shared with TRBD1. The germline gives CDR1 MNHEY, CDR2 SMNVEV (reference sequence). V shed 3 bases and J 1 base; nucleotides not matched to a gene: 7. CDR3 size: 16 residues.

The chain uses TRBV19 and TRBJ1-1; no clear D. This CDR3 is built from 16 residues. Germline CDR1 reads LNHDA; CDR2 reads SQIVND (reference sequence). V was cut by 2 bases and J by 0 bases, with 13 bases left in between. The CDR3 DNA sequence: TGTGCCAGTAGTATAAGCACCGGCCTCATGAACACTGAAGCTTTCTTT. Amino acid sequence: CASSISTGLMNTEAFF.

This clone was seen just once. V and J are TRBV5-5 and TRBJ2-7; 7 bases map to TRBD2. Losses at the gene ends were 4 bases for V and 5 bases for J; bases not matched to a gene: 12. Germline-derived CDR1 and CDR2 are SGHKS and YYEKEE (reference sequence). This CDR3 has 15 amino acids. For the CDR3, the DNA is TGTGCCAGCAGCCCGGACGGCGGGAGAGTTAACGAGCAGTACTTC. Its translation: CASSPDGGRVNEQYF.

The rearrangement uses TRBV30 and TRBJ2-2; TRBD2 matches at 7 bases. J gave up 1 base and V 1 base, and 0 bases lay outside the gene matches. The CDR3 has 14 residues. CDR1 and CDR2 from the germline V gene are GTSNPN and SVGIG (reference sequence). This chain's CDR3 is CAWSGGRNTGELFF. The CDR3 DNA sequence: TGTGCCTGGAGTGGCGGGAGGAACACCGGGGAGCTGTTTTTT.

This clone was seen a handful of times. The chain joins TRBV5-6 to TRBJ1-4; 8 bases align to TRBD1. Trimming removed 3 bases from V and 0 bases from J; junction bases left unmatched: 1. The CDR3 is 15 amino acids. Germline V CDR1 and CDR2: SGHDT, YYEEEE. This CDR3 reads CASSYRGTTNEKLFF. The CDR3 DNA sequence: TGTGCCAGCAGCTACAGGGGGACAACTAATGAAAAACTGTTTTTT.

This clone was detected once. The CDR3 sequence: CASVPGQGYNEQFF. The CDR3 DNA is TGTGCTAGTGTCCCGGGACAGGGTTACAATGAGCAGTTCTTC. V and J are TRBV12-5 and TRBJ2-1; 9 bases map to TRBD1. The V segment lost 7 bases and the J segment 4 bases; nucleotides outside the gene matches: 5. From germline, CDR1 is LGHNT and CDR2 FRNRAP. The CDR3 sequence is 14 residues long.